Below, one T cell receptor (beta chain) is given with its context. No antigen is known for it. This CDR3 has 17 residues. V gave up 7 bases and J gave up 0 bases; unmatched junction bases: 8. This sample stems from a study of CXCR4 blockade with PD-1 therapy in pancreatic cancer. Study conclusions and caveats: Clone frequency correlated with its number of distinct nucleotide rearrangements. Survival did not correlate with tumor clonality, which averaged 0.14 versus 0.05. Only TCRbeta chains were sequenced here.

The assay was immunoSEQ multiplex PCR, and TCRdb's table has in-frame clones only and misses some. The profile shows 2,500 to 3,000 clones, roughly two fifths of them singletons. Patients who provided the archived tumor blocks had not received neoadjuvant therapy before surgery. Material: tumor tissue. V is TRBV23-1 and J is TRBJ2-6, with 8 bases fitting TRBD1. TRBV23-1 is recorded as an ORF, its role being uncertain. The source of this sequence is a human donor with pancreatic ductal adenocarcinoma. The CDR3 region has the DNA TGCGCCAGCAAGTGGGACAGGTGCCTCTCTGGGGCCAACGTCCTGACTTTC. It translates to CASKWDRCLSGANVLTF.